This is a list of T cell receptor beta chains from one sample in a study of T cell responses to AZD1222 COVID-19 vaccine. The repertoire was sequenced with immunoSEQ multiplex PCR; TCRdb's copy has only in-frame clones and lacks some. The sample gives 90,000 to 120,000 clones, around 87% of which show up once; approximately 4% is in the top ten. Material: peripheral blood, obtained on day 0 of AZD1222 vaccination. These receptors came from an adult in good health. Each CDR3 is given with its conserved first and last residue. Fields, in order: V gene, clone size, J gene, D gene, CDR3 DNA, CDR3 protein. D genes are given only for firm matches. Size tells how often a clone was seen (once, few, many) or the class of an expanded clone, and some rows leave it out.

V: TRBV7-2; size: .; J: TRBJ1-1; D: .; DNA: TGTGCCAGCAGCTTAGGAGTTGAGCGTCCAGCTTTCTTT; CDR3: CASSLGVERPAFF
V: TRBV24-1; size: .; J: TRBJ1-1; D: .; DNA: TGTGCCACCAGTGCGGGGGGGAAGAACACTGAAGCTTTCTTT; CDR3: CATSAGGKNTEAFF
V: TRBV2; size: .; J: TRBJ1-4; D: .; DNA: TGTGCCAGCAGTGGTGACATAGAATCCTTTGGGGCTAATGAAAAACTGTTTTTT; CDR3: CASSGDIESFGANEKLFF
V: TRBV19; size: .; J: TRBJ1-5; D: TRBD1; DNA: TGTGCCAGACCGACAGGGGGAAAGGATCAGCCCCAGCATTTT; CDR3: CARPTGGKDQPQHF
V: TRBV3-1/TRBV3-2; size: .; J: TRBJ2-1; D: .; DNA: TGTGCCAGCAGCCAAGTCATATCGCAGAGTGAGCAGTTCTTC; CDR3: CASSQVISQSEQFF
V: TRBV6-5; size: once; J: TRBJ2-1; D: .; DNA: TGTGCCAGCAGTTACTCTACGATGGGTGAGCAGTTCTTC; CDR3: CASSYSTMGEQFF
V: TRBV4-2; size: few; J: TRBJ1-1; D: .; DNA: TGTGCCAGCAGCCAACCGGAGGGCAGTCCCACTGAAGCTTTCTTT; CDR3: CASSQPEGSPTEAFF
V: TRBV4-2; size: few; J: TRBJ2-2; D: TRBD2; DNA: TGTGCCAGCAGCCAAGCGGGCGGGAGGGTAACCGGGGAGCTGTTTTTT; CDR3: CASSQAGGRVTGELFF
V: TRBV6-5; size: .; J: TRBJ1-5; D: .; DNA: TGTGCCAGCAGCACGGGGGGCGGATATCAGCCCCAGCATTTT; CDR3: CASSTGGGYQPQHF
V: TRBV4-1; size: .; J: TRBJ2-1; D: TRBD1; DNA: TGCGCCAGCAGCCTTACGGGACAGGGGGGCGGTGAGCAGTTCTTC; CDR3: CASSLTGQGGGEQFF
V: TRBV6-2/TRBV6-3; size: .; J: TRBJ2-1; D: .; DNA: TGTGCCAGCAGTTACCCCGGCCAGGGCAATGAGCAGTTCTTC; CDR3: CASSYPGQGNEQFF
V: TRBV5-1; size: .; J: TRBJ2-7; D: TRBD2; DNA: TGCGCCAGCAGCTTCCGTAGCGGGAGTGAGTACGAGCAGTACTTC; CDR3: CASSFRSGSEYEQYF
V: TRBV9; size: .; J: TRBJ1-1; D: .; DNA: TGTGCCAGCAGCGTAAGACAGACGAACACTGAAGCTTTCTTT; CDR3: CASSVRQTNTEAFF
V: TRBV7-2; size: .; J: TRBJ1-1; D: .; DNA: TGTGCCAGCAGCTTCGGGAGGCTGAGCACTGAAGCTTTCTTT; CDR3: CASSFGRLSTEAFF
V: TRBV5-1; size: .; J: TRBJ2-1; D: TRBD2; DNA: TGCGCCAGCAGCTCTGGGACTAGCGGGAGGATCGGTGAGCAGTTCTTC; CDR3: CASSSGTSGRIGEQFF
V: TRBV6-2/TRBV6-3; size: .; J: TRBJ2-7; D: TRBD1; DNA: TGTGCCAGCAGTTACATGTACCGGGACAGGGTCTACGAGCAGTACTTC; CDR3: CASSYMYRDRVYEQYF